This entry features one T cell receptor beta chain sequence. Its matching antigen is unknown. The sample is drawn from a study of identical twins. Overall study results and limits: Among out-of-frame alpha sequences shared by twins, low generation probability occurred in excess.

The cDNA had a unique molecular identifier and a template-switch universal primer site. TCRdb redid the calling of the 5' RACE reads with MiXCR, one entry per CDR3 protein. The table lists 1.5 million to 2 million distinct CDR3 sequences, around 33% of them singletons. This CDR3 is built from 11 residues. Germline V lookup: CDR1 SGHDN, CDR2 FVKESK. V gave up 5 bases and J gave up 10 bases, with 9 bases separating them. Sequences were obtained from cord blood. V and J are TRBV14 and TRBJ2-1; D is undetermined. The clonotype comes from a newborn girl in good health. The DNA for the CDR3 is TGTGCCAGCAGCGCCTACGACGAGCAGTTCTTC. It yields the protein CASSAYDEQFF. The full variable domain, completed using reference TRBV14 and TRBJ2-1, is EAGVTQFPSHSVIEKGQTVTLRCDPISGHDNLYWYRRVMGKEIKFLLHFVKESKQDESGMPNNRFLAERTGGTYSTLKVQPAELEDSGVYFCASSAYDEQFFGPGTRLTVL.